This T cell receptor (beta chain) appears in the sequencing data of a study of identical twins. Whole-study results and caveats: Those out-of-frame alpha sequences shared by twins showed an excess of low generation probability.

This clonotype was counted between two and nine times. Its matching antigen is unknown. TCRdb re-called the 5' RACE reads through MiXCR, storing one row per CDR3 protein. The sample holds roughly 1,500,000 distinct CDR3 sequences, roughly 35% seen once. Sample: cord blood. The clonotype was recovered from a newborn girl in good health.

CDR3 residues: CASSKGGGVYNEQFF. The CDR3, as DNA: TGTGCCAGCAGTAAGGGGGGGGGAGTCTACAATGAGCAGTTCTTC. The chain has TRBV6-6 and TRBJ2-1, with TRBD2 as a possible D gene (7 bases). The length of the CDR3 is 15 residues. The V end lost 5 bases, the J end lost 3 bases, and 14 bases lay between the germline ends. Per germline, CDR1 MNHNY and CDR2 SVGAGI (reference sequence).